The rows below give T cell receptor beta chains drawn from one sample of a study of blood T cell repertoires in COVID-19. TCRdb keeps only in-frame clones here, not all; method: immunoSEQ multiplex PCR. The sample lists about 140,000 clones, 84% seen once, with 3% to 5% in the top ten. Sequenced input: peripheral blood. These receptors came from a woman aged 60-70 years with acute or convalescent COVID-19. CDR3s leave out the opening cysteine and the closing phenylalanine or tryptophan.

cdr3_aa	j_call	v_call
AWTVTGVISGANVLT	TRBJ2-6	TRBV30
AWNGREDITDTQY	TRBJ2-3	TRBV30
ARRTGTMNTGELF	TRBJ2-2	TRBV6-5
AISEGQDGTEAF	TRBJ1-1	TRBV10-3
ASSPLPLGRNQPQH	TRBJ1-5	TRBV18
ASSVVAALGTGELF	TRBJ2-2	TRBV2
ASSLGQGGYEQY	TRBJ2-7	TRBV7-8
ASTQVSYEQY	TRBJ2-7	TRBV6-5
ASSMGFGRGNEQF	TRBJ2-1	TRBV6-2/TRBV6-3
ASSGLTDTQY	TRBJ2-3	TRBV28
ASSFQFTNTEAF	TRBJ1-1	TRBV5-1
ASSSPAGLGFGELF	TRBJ2-2	TRBV27
ASIARDSRTEAF	TRBJ1-1	TRBV3-1/TRBV3-2
ASSVASGRFQETQY	TRBJ2-5	TRBV9
ASSIVLGANYGYT	TRBJ1-2	TRBV19
ASSAQGASQPQH	TRBJ1-5	TRBV7-9
ASSLQGNRAF	TRBJ1-1	TRBV5-6
ASSELAREQY	TRBJ2-7	TRBV2
ASSLDRGSGYT	TRBJ1-2	TRBV7-7
AWNQRASLDNEQF	TRBJ2-1	TRBV30
ASSLTSGYTHNTGELF	TRBJ2-2	TRBV9
ASRDDIRNQPQH	TRBJ1-5	TRBV28
SVDTGRGFSGYT	TRBJ1-2	TRBV29-1
ASSLGQNNQPQH	TRBJ1-5	TRBV18
ASSGGQGNHAEAF	TRBJ1-1	TRBV6-1
ASSLGGGAGYT	TRBJ1-2	TRBV5-4
ASSLSVIQQGLGGYT	TRBJ1-2	TRBV27
ASGTRDYEQY	TRBJ2-7	TRBV12-5
ASSQVTGGIMKNIQY	TRBJ2-4	TRBV3-1/TRBV3-2
ASSPRDFNTGELF	TRBJ2-2	TRBV11-3
ASSEDRTPTGELF	TRBJ2-2	TRBV25-1
ASHTREVYEQY	TRBJ2-7	TRBV28
AISESPGQGAPNYGYT	TRBJ1-2	TRBV10-3
ASSSAEAYNSPLH	TRBJ1-6	TRBV7-9
ASSLAASSSETQY	TRBJ2-5	TRBV7-2
ASSPRETGPPDTQY	TRBJ2-3	TRBV7-6
ASSLDRVLTGELF	TRBJ2-2	TRBV5-1
ASSPDSRNGYT	TRBJ1-2	TRBV18
ASSQDPQGAGANSPLH	TRBJ1-6	TRBV4-2